This TCR beta chain was sequenced during a study of neurological immune-mediated disorders. General study points: The greatest TCR clonal expansion occurred in HTLV-1-associated myelopathy and the least in multiple sclerosis, which fell below healthy controls.

In this sample, this clonotype turned up many times. Antigen specificity is unknown. In germline, CDR1 is SGHAT, CDR2 FQNNGV. The CDR3 contains 12 residues. The germline V and J ends were trimmed by 5 bases and 8 bases, with 12 bases remaining between them. The cDNA was synthesized by means of template-switch 5'RACE, which was carried out with 10-nucleotide random UMIs. MiXCR was run by TCRdb on the 5' RACE reads, yielding one entry per CDR3 protein. In the table there are tens of thousands of distinct CDR3 sequences, under 2% of which are singletons. Sequences were obtained from PBMCs. The TCR sequence derives from a woman aged 40 to 50 with multiple sclerosis. The V gene is TRBV11-2, the J gene TRBJ1-2; D might be TRBD1 (5 bases). Written as DNA, the CDR3 is TGTGCCAGCAGCCAGGGCCATTCGGGCTACACCTTC. Its protein product is CASSQGHSGYTF.